The rows below give T cell receptor beta chains drawn from one sample of a study of shared clonotypes between healthy human individuals. The protocol was immunoSEQ multiplex PCR, while the TCRdb copy is restricted to in-frame clones and leaves out a portion. The sample holds about 2 million clones, roughly 94% seen once. The sample was naive CD8+ T cells sorted from blood. The source is a young man in good health. CDR3s include the opening cysteine and the closing phenylalanine or tryptophan. The order of the fields is J gene, CDR3 length, D gene, clone size, V gene, CDR3 DNA, CDR3 protein. The D gene is left open where the match is weak. Size tells how often a clone was seen (once, few, many) or the class of an expanded clone, and some rows leave it out.

TRBJ1-2	13	NA	NA	TRBV27	TGTGCCAGCAGTTTAGAGGTGGCTGGCGGCTACACCTTC	CASSLEVAGGYTF
TRBJ2-5	14	TRBD1	NA	TRBV4-1	TGCGCCAGCAGCCAGCCGGGACAGAGGGGGACCCAGTACTTC	CASSQPGQRGTQYF
TRBJ1-1	15	TRBD1	once	TRBV7-9	TGTGCCAGCAGCCAATCGACAGGGTTGAGGACTGAAGCTTTCTTT	CASSQSTGLRTEAFF
TRBJ2-3	11	NA	NA	TRBV30	TGTGCCTGGAGTATCGGGGATACGCAGTATTTT	CAWSIGDTQYF
TRBJ1-1	15	NA	once	TRBV6-5	TGTGCCAGCAGTTACTCCGGGGGGACGAACACTGAAGCTTTCTTT	CASSYSGGTNTEAFF
TRBJ2-5	14	TRBD2	NA	TRBV11-2	TGTGCCAGCAGCGGACTAGCGGGCCAAGAGACCCAGTACTTC	CASSGLAGQETQYF
TRBJ1-3	16	NA	NA	TRBV5-6	TGTGCCAGCAGCAAAAACGGAGTTTTCTCTGGAAACACCATATATTTT	CASSKNGVFSGNTIYF
TRBJ1-2	13	NA	few	TRBV30	TGTGCCTGGAGTGAAGGGACATCCTATGGCTACACCTTC	CAWSEGTSYGYTF
TRBJ2-5	18	TRBD2	once	TRBV7-9	TGTGCCAGCAGCTCAGATGGTTGGGCGGGAGGTCAACGGGAGACCCAGTACTTC	CASSSDGWAGGQRETQYF
TRBJ1-1	15	NA	NA	TRBV5-1	TGCGCCAGCAGCTTGGCAGGGACGAGTGACACTGAAGCTTTCTTT	CASSLAGTSDTEAFF
TRBJ2-5	13	NA	NA	TRBV19	TGTGCCAGTAGTATAGTAACACAAGAGACCCAGTACTTC	CASSIVTQETQYF
TRBJ2-7	15	TRBD2	NA	TRBV4-3	TGCGCCAGCAGCCAAGCTAGCGGGGGCTCCTACGAGCAGTACTTC	CASSQASGGSYEQYF
TRBJ2-7	13	NA	NA	TRBV7-3	TGTGCCAGCAGCTTGGGCGGCACCTACGAGCAGTACTTC	CASSLGGTYEQYF
TRBJ2-2	16	TRBD1	NA	TRBV4-1	TGCGCCAGCAGCCAAAGGACAGGGGAAAGGGGCGGGGAGCTGTTTTTT	CASSQRTGERGGELFF
TRBJ2-7	13	NA	NA	TRBV11-2	TGTGCCAGCAGCTTATATGACCCTTACGAGCAGTACTTC	CASSLYDPYEQYF
TRBJ2-7	16	NA	NA	TRBV5-6	TGTGCCAGCAGCTTGGCCAGGTCAGTGGAAATGTACGAGCAGTACTTC	CASSLARSVEMYEQYF
TRBJ2-2	15	NA	NA	TRBV9	TGTGCCAGCAGCGCTTTTCGACAGGTCACCGGGGAGCTGTTTTTT	CASSAFRQVTGELFF
TRBJ1-5	16	TRBD1	NA	TRBV27	TGTGCCAGCAGTTTAGGGGGACAGGGGTGGACTCAGCCCCAGCATTTT	CASSLGGQGWTQPQHF
TRBJ2-7	15	NA	NA	TRBV11-2	TGTGCCAGCAGCCCGAGGGGTGGGTACTCCTACGAGCAGTACTTC	CASSPRGGYSYEQYF
TRBJ1-2	15	TRBD1	NA	TRBV4-3	TGCGCCAGCAGCCCACGGACAGGGGGTGGCTATGGCTACACCTTC	CASSPRTGGGYGYTF
TRBJ2-1	15	NA	NA	TRBV27	TGTGCCAGCAGTTTAGGTAGCCCGATCCACAATGAGCAGTTCTTC	CASSLGSPIHNEQFF
TRBJ2-7	14	TRBD2	NA	TRBV27	TGTGCCAGCAGCCCCGGACTAGCGGGAGTCGAGCAGTACTTC	CASSPGLAGVEQYF
TRBJ1-2	13	TRBD1	NA	TRBV27	TGTGCCAGCAGTCTCCGACAGGGATATGGCTACACCTTC	CASSLRQGYGYTF
TRBJ2-7	15	TRBD2	NA	TRBV11-3	TGTGCCAGCAGCTCAGGACTAGCGGGACTACACGAGCAGTACTTC	CASSSGLAGLHEQYF
TRBJ1-2	13	NA	NA	TRBV14	TGTGCCAGCAGCTACGGGACGGGCTATGGCTACACCTTC	CASSYGTGYGYTF
TRBJ1-2	17	NA	NA	TRBV9	TGTGCCAGCAGCGCCAGCCAGGCCAAGACAATAAACTATGGCTACACCTTC	CASSASQAKTINYGYTF
TRBJ2-7	15	NA	NA	TRBV19	TGTGCCAGTAGTATAGCCCCAGGGGACTCCTACGAGCAGTACTTC	CASSIAPGDSYEQYF